Reported below is one T cell receptor beta chain. The data derive from a study of cytomegalovirus exposure and HLA in healthy donors. The V gene's germline CDR1 is SNHLY and CDR2 FYNNEI. The CDR3 spans 15 residues. Trimming cost V 4 bases and J 2 bases, with 14 bases left between them. The PCR was carried out with 60 Vbeta primers and 13 Jbeta primers. TCRdb's copy holds only in-frame clones and misses some; the assay was immunoSEQ multiplex PCR. The sample includes 130,000 to 150,000 clones, around 79% of them seen just once. The source of this sequence is a female donor in good health and CMV-seronegative. The J gene is TRBJ2-5, the V gene TRBV2; weak D call: TRBD2 (5 bases). The sample taken for sequencing was PBMCs. CDR3 bases: TGTGCCAGCAGTGTGTGGGGAGCCACTCAAGAGACCCAGTACTTC. This sequence encodes CASSVWGATQETQYF.